This entry is about one TCR beta chain. TCRdb's copy holds only in-frame clones and misses some; the assay was immunoSEQ multiplex PCR. The sample carries approximately 110,000 clones, 83% recorded once. This record belongs to a study of control samples from healthy donors and cancer patients. The CDR3 has 14 amino acids. V shed 2 bases and J shed 8 bases, with 13 bases lying between them. Per the germline V gene, CDR1 is MNHEY and CDR2 is SMNVEV (reference sequence). Specimen: blood. This sequence joins TRBV27 and TRBJ2-1; D is possibly TRBD1 or TRBD2 (5 bases each). This clonotype originated in a woman aged 50 to 60 in good health. The CDR3, as DNA: TGTGCCAGCAGTTTAAGGCTGGGGACCCATGAGCAGTTCTTC. It encodes CASSLRLGTHEQFF.